These T cell receptor beta chains were read from a single sample in a study of CD8+CD57+ T cells in acquired aplastic anemia. TCRdb reanalysed the reads using MiXCR and keeps one entry per CDR3 protein. The data show 450,000 to 550,000 distinct CDR3 sequences, with under 40% seen just once and around 0.82% held by the top ten. The specimen was sorted CD4+, CD8+, or CD8+CD57+ T cells (not recorded which) from PBMCs. The receptors were sampled from a human donor with aplastic anemia. Both conserved end residues are part of each CDR3. A D gene is named only where the DNA matches it firmly. Expanded clones get a size class; other rows say once, few or many, or leave the size out.

len,d_gene,abundance,j_gene,v_gene,CDR3aa,CDR3nt
15,TRBD1,.,TRBJ1-2,TRBV7-2,CASSLVRTGDYGYTF,TGTGCCAGCAGCTTAGTCCGGACAGGGGACTATGGCTACACCTTC
15,.,.,TRBJ2-7,TRBV7-2,CARSLMSYSAYEQYF,TGTGCCCGCAGCTTGATGAGTTATTCGGCTTACGAGCAGTACTTC
15,.,.,TRBJ1-2,TRBV29-1,CSVENSGQTNYGYTF,TGCAGCGTTGAGAACTCAGGACAGACAAACTATGGCTACACCTTC
14,.,.,TRBJ2-1,TRBV12-3/TRBV12-4,CASTSYGEGNEQFF,TGTGCCAGCACCTCATACGGAGAAGGCAATGAGCAGTTCTTC
13,.,.,TRBJ2-5,TRBV10-3,CAISARQQETQYF,TGTGCCATCAGTGCAAGACAGCAAGAGACCCAGTACTTC
15,TRBD2,.,TRBJ2-7,TRBV9,CASSELAGGYDEQYF,TGTGCCAGCAGCGAACTAGCGGGGGGGTACGACGAGCAGTACTTC
12,TRBD2,.,TRBJ2-7,TRBV29-1,CSGGDYGYEQYF,TGCAGCGGGGGGGACTACGGGTACGAGCAGTACTTC
12,TRBD1,few,TRBJ1-3,TRBV29-1,CSVGDRVNTIYF,TGCAGCGTAGGGGACAGGGTGAACACCATATATTTT
16,TRBD1,many,TRBJ2-5,TRBV24-1,CATSDRQGGNQETQYF,TGTGCCACCAGTGATAGACAGGGGGGGAATCAAGAGACCCAGTACTTC
13,TRBD1,.,TRBJ2-1,TRBV10-2,CATTEQGNNEQFF,TGCGCCACCACGGAACAGGGGAACAATGAGCAGTTCTTC
14,.,many,TRBJ1-6,TRBV10-3,CAISERETANPLHF,TGTGCCATCAGTGAAAGGGAGACAGCCAACCCCCTCCACTTT
13,.,.,TRBJ1-5,TRBV2,CASSEDHDQFQHF,TGTGCCAGCAGTGAAGATCATGATCAGTTCCAGCATTTT
15,TRBD1,many,TRBJ1-2,TRBV5-1,CASSFQGDANYGYTF,TGCGCCAGCAGCTTTCAGGGGGACGCTAACTATGGCTACACCTTC
16,.,once,TRBJ1-3,TRBV10-2,CASMEAGRTSGNTIYF,TGCGCCAGCATGGAAGCAGGGAGAACCTCTGGAAACACCATATATTTT
14,TRBD1,.,TRBJ1-2,TRBV29-1,CSVGTGTANYGYTF,TGCAGCGTTGGGACAGGGACGGCTAACTATGGCTACACCTTC
17,.,.,TRBJ1-5,TRBV7-8,CASSLANLRGSAQPQHF,TGTGCCAGCAGCTTAGCTAACCTGCGGGGATCGGCTCAGCCCCAGCATTTT
18,TRBD1,many,TRBJ1-3,TRBV15,CATSSNLPGQGAENTIYF,TGTGCCACCAGCAGCAATCTTCCGGGACAGGGGGCTGAAAACACCATATATTTT
16,.,.,TRBJ1-3,TRBV5-6,CASSAGPQGRGNTIYF,TGTGCCAGCAGCGCAGGCCCCCAGGGTAGGGGAAACACCATATATTTT
14,.,many,TRBJ1-5,TRBV5-8,CASSLGGFGQPQHF,TGTGCCAGCAGCTTGGGGGGGTTTGGACAGCCCCAGCATTTT
14,TRBD1,.,TRBJ2-3,TRBV9,CASSDGTGADTQYF,TGTGCCAGCAGTGACGGGACAGGGGCAGATACGCAGTATTTT
14,TRBD1,few,TRBJ2-3,TRBV20-1,CSARRGPSTDTQYF,TGCAGTGCTAGAAGGGGGCCTAGCACAGATACGCAGTATTTT
13,.,many,TRBJ2-2,TRBV29-1,CSVGVTGIGELFF,TGCAGCGTGGGCGTTACAGGGATCGGGGAGCTGTTTTTT
14,TRBD2,.,TRBJ2-3,TRBV20-1,CSAAQAGGTDTQYF,TGCAGTGCTGCCCAAGCGGGGGGTACAGATACGCAGTATTTT
13,TRBD1,many,TRBJ2-7,TRBV10-3,CAISGTGGYEQYF,TGTGCCATCAGTGGTACAGGGGGCTACGAGCAGTACTTC
15,TRBD2,many,TRBJ2-1,TRBV19,CASSLLAGVANEQFF,TGTGCCAGTAGTCTACTAGCGGGAGTCGCTAATGAGCAGTTCTTC
14,TRBD2,.,TRBJ2-5,TRBV2,CASTLAGGKETQYF,TGTGCCAGCACACTAGCGGGGGGGAAAGAGACCCAGTACTTC
17,.,.,TRBJ2-7,TRBV6-1,CASKPRRDSVLGNEQYF,TGTGCCAGCAAGCCCCGGCGGGACAGTGTCTTAGGAAACGAGCAGTACTTC
15,TRBD2,once,TRBJ2-1,TRBV20-1,CSASSSGRAGNEQFF,TGCAGTGCTAGCTCTAGCGGGAGGGCCGGCAATGAGCAGTTCTTC
16,TRBD1,.,TRBJ2-1,TRBV10-3,CASSSTGTGSYNEQFF,TGTGCCAGCAGTTCCACCGGGACAGGCTCCTACAATGAGCAGTTCTTC
14,.,.,TRBJ1-1,TRBV14,CASSQLAGNTEAFF,TGTGCCAGCAGCCAATTGGCAGGGAACACTGAAGCTTTCTTT
13,.,many,TRBJ1-1,TRBV7-9,CASSFLLNTEAFF,TGTGCCAGCAGCTTTTTGTTGAACACTGAAGCTTTCTTT
14,.,many,TRBJ1-5,TRBV2,CASSEGGFNQPQHF,TGTGCCAGCAGTGAAGGGGGCTTCAATCAGCCCCAGCATTTT
16,.,few,TRBJ2-7,TRBV15,CATSRHTGRRAYEQYF,TGTGCCACCAGCAGACATACCGGGCGGCGGGCCTACGAGCAGTACTTC
16,.,few,TRBJ1-3,TRBV11-1,CASSLITGYSGNTIYF,TGTGCCAGCAGCTTAATAACAGGTTACTCTGGAAACACCATATATTTT
14,.,many,TRBJ1-5,TRBV20-1,CSAIRQNSNQPQHF,TGCAGTGCTATCCGGCAGAATAGCAATCAGCCCCAGCATTTT
13,.,.,TRBJ1-1,TRBV20-1,CSARLERGTEAFF,TGCAGTGCTAGGCTCGAGAGAGGGACTGAAGCTTTCTTT
14,.,few,TRBJ2-3,TRBV29-1,CSVEISGGTDTQYF,TGCAGCGTTGAAATTTCCGGGGGAACAGATACGCAGTATTTT
13,.,many,TRBJ1-5,TRBV20-1,CSAGPGGNQPQHF,TGCAGTGCAGGGCCGGGGGGGAATCAGCCCCAGCATTTT
16,TRBD2,.,TRBJ2-1,TRBV25-1,CASRARTSGGNNEQFF,TGTGCCAGCAGAGCCCGGACTAGCGGGGGGAACAATGAGCAGTTCTTC
12,.,many,TRBJ2-5,TRBV20-1,CSASVGGQTQYF,TGCAGTGCTAGTGTAGGAGGGCAGACCCAGTACTTC
14,.,.,TRBJ2-7,TRBV20-1,CSARDLTASYEQYF,TGCAGTGCTAGAGATCTCACAGCCTCCTACGAGCAGTACTTC
11,.,many,TRBJ2-7,TRBV10-3,CATRGQYEQYF,TGTGCCACCCGAGGACAGTACGAGCAGTACTTC